The 25 T cell receptor beta chains in this list originate from one sample, sequenced in a study of T cell repertoires and leukemia-associated antigens. Each CDR3 protein gets one entry after TCRdb re-called the 5' RACE reads with MiXCR. Among roughly 10,000 distinct CDR3 sequences listed, less than 55% were seen once. These receptors have no known antigen. The sequenced sample consisted of CD3+ T cells sorted from blood and cultured. The receptors shown here come from a female donor in good health.

By frequency in the sample, this clonotype is medium-sized. The chain uses TRBV18 and TRBJ2-7; 12 nucleotides match TRBD2. V shed 2 bases and J 4 bases; nucleotides not matched to a gene: 3. This CDR3 is built from 15 residues. Germline CDR1 and CDR2: KGHSH and LQKENI. The DNA for the CDR3 is TGTGCCAGCTCACCAGGTACTAGCGGGAGGTACGAGCAGTACTTC. Translating gives CASSPGTSGRYEQYF.

The chain couples TRBV7-8 to TRBJ2-5; 9 bases match TRBD2. Germline lookup yields CDR1 SGHVS and CDR2 FQNEAQ. J gave up 4 bases and V 3 bases, and 3 bases lay outside the gene matches. The CDR3 is 14 residues long. In nucleotides, the CDR3 is TGTGCCAGCAGCTTGCAGACTAGCGGAGAGACCCAGTACTTC. Protein: CASSLQTSGETQYF.

As for this clonotype: Possible read error: a much larger clone is one base away. This chain joins TRBV4-2 and TRBJ1-5; D ambiguous. In germline, CDR1 is LGHNA, CDR2 YNFKEQ. CDR3 size: 14 residues. DNA for the CDR3: TGTACCAGCAGCCAAGATCCGATTAATCAGCCCCAGCATTTT. Translation gives CTSSQDPINQPQHF.

The rearrangement joins TRBV5-1 to TRBJ2-7; 7 nucleotides match TRBD1. The J segment lost 3 bases and the V segment lost 4 bases, leaving 4 bases of the junction unmatched. This CDR3 is 13 amino acids long. Germline values: CDR1 SGHRS, CDR2 YFSETQ. The CDR3 is CASSNRDSYEQYF. The CDR3 nucleotides are TGCGCCAGCAGCAACCGGGACAGCTACGAGCAGTACTTC. The entire variable domain, with the rest obtained from reference TRBV5-1 and TRBJ2-7, is as follows: KAGVTQTPRYLIKTRGQQVTLSCSPISGHRSVSWYQQTPGQGLQFLFEYFSETQRNKGNFPGRFSGRQFSNSRSEMNVSTLELGDSALYLCASSNRDSYEQYFGPGTRLTVT.

Turning to this clonotype: A junction boundary mismatches the germline segment, possibly from a read error. J is TRBJ2-2 and V is TRBV6-5, with 9 bases matching TRBD2. There are 16 residues in the CDR3. Germline V gives CDR1 MNHEY, CDR2 SVGAGI. This chain's CDR3 is CASSYGVAGVTGELVF. The CDR3 coding sequence is TGTGCCAGCAGTTACGGGGTAGCGGGAGTCACCGGGGAGCTGGTTTTT.

V and J are TRBV20-1 and TRBJ2-7, with 8 bases that match TRBD1. J was trimmed by 2 bases and V by 7 bases; bases with no gene match: 7. The CDR3 totals 13 residues. Germline V gene lookup returns CDR1 DFQATT and CDR2 SNEGSKA (reference sequence). CDR3 sequence reads: CSGSGQAAYEQYF. In nucleotides, the CDR3 is TGCAGTGGTTCGGGACAGGCCGCCTACGAGCAGTACTTC.

CDR3 bases: TGTGCCAGCATCACGCGAGGGCAGGGGGGCTCTGGGGCCAACGTCCTGACTTTC. This encodes CASITRGQGGSGANVLTF. The chain carries TRBV7-2 and TRBJ2-6, with a possible D match to TRBD1 (7 bases). CDR1 is SGHTA, CDR2 FQGNSA, per germline. V lost 7 bases to trimming and J lost 0 bases, with 19 bases between them. CDR3 length: 18 amino acids. The entire variable domain, with the rest obtained from reference TRBV7-2 and TRBJ2-6, is as follows: GAGVSQSPSNKVTEKGKDVELRCDPISGHTALYWYRQSLGQGLEFLIYFQGNSAPDKSGLPSDRFSAERTGGSVSTLTIQRTQQEDSAVYLCASITRGQGGSGANVLTFGAGSRLTVL.

The chain recombines TRBV7-2 with TRBJ2-7; a possible D gene is TRBD2 (6 bases). Trimming took 5 bases from V and 6 from J, leaving 17 bases between them. CDR3 length: 14 residues. The germline CDR1 and CDR2 sequences are SGHTA and FQGNSA. CDR3 amino acids: CASSRGGLKGEQYF. For the CDR3, the DNA is TGTGCCAGCAGCCGAGGAGGACTAAAGGGCGAGCAGTACTTC.

A note on this clonotype: This may arise from a read error, as a much more abundant clone is one base away. V usage is TRBV5-5 and J usage is TRBJ2-3; no clear D gene. Germline CDR1 reads SGHKS; CDR2 reads YYEKEE (reference sequence). There are 14 residues in the CDR3. Trimming shortened V by 3 bases and J by 1 base, and 9 bases separated the two germline ends. The CDR3 nucleotides are TGTGCCAGCAGCTCGGATTCGGGCACAGATACGCAGTATTTT. Protein product: CASSSDSGTDTQYF.

In this sample, this clonotype is medium-sized. The genes are TRBV12-3 or TRBV12-4 and TRBJ2-1; 9 nucleotides match TRBD1. This CDR3 has 17 residues. V dropped 7 bases and J dropped 4; count of bases not matched to a gene: 14. The CDR3 loop is CASKGTGRNTVYNEQFF. As DNA, the CDR3 is TGTGCCAGCAAAGGGACAGGGAGGAATACGGTTTACAATGAGCAGTTCTTC.

The chain couples TRBV20-1 to TRBJ1-5; D gene ambiguous. The V and J ends lost 3 bases and 6 bases respectively, with 12 bases between them. CDR3 length: 13 amino acids. Germline CDR1 DFQATT, CDR2 SNEGSKA (reference sequence). CDR3 amino acids: CSARDSATQPQHF. DNA of the CDR3: TGCAGTGCTAGGGACTCCGCTACTCAGCCCCAGCATTTT.

By share of the sample, this clonotype is medium-sized. The chain recombines TRBV2 with TRBJ2-7; D unresolved. The V end was cut by 0 bases, the J end by 8 bases, with 11 bases between. The CDR3 extends over 13 amino acids. The germline V gene has CDR1 SNHLY and CDR2 FYNNEI. The DNA for the CDR3 is TGTGCCAGCAGTGAAGCGAAAGCGATTAAGCAGTACTTC. Translated: CASSEAKAIKQYF.

This clonotype qualifies as medium-sized. The chain links TRBV6-5 to TRBJ1-2; TRBD1 matches 7 bases. The CDR3 extends over 15 amino acids. Unmatched junction bases numbered 8, after V lost 4 bases and J lost 3 bases. Germline V gene sequence: CDR1 MNHEY, CDR2 SVGAGI. CDR3 residues: CASSSIFDRDYGYTF. The DNA for the CDR3 is TGTGCCAGCAGTTCAATTTTCGACAGGGACTATGGCTACACCTTC.

To note about this clonotype: One end of the junction varies from germline; a read error may be responsible. The chain has TRBV6-6 and TRBJ1-1, with D maybe TRBD1 (6 bases). Germline CDR1 and CDR2: MNHNY and SVGAGI (reference sequence). The CDR3 consists of 15 residues. The CDR3 region has the DNA TGTACCAGCAGTCACTCGTCGACAGGGAACACTGAAGCTTTCTTT. Translating it yields CTSSHSSTGNTEAFF.

This clonotype was counted only a few times. A much larger clone lies one base from this, so it may be a read error. This chain links TRBV12-3 or TRBV12-4 with TRBJ1-2; D remains unclear. The germline V and J ends were trimmed by 5 bases and 6 bases, with 13 bases remaining between them. The CDR3 length is 13 residues. The DNA for the CDR3 is TGTGCCAGCAGTCCGGATTTCCCCCATGGCTACACCTTC. Encoded protein: CASSPDFPHGYTF.

This clonotype was recorded at least ten times. The rearrangement joins TRBV5-6 to TRBJ1-5; possibly TRBD1 for D (5 bases). CDR3 size: 14 residues. V dropped 4 bases and J dropped 1 base, with 9 bases sitting between them. From germline, CDR1 is SGHDT and CDR2 YYEEEE. CDR3 sequence reads: CASSRAGSNQPQHF. In DNA, the CDR3 is TGTGCCAGCAGCCGGGCAGGGAGCAATCAGCCCCAGCATTTT.

Concerning this clonotype: A read error may account for a junction end that differs from germline. CDR3 DNA: TGTGTCACCAGTGCCATCGGGACTAGCGGTTTTACGCAATATTTT. This gives the protein CVTSAIGTSGFTQYF. The gene calls are TRBV24-1 and TRBJ2-3, with 11 nucleotides matching TRBD2. Germline V CDR1 and CDR2: KGHDR, SFDVKD. The CDR3 contains 15 residues.

In its sample, this clonotype was seen a few times. The chain is built from TRBV4-3 and TRBJ2-1; the D gene is possibly TRBD2 (6 bases). Trimming removed 0 bases at V and 3 bases at J, with 21 bases between. Germline assignment: CDR1 LGHNA and CDR2 YSLEER. CDR3 length equals 19 residues. The CDR3 coding sequence is TGCGCCAGCAGCCAAGAGGGCCCGAGGCTGGGCGGGGTCTACAATGAGCAGTTCTTC. It codes for CASSQEGPRLGGVYNEQFF.

This clonotype was counted a few times. This CDR3 is missing its conserved last phenylalanine or tryptophan, likely due to a read error. The CDR3 sequence is CASSLATGGGAEAFL. CDR3 nucleotide sequence: TGCGCCAGCAGCTTGGCGACCGGAGGGGGCGCTGAAGCTTTCCTT. The J gene is TRBJ1-1, the V gene TRBV5-1; 7 bases agree with TRBD1. Trimming took 0 bases from V and 6 from J; bases not matched to a gene: 8. CDR3 length: 15 amino acids. Germline loops: CDR1 SGHRS, CDR2 YFSETQ.

This clonotype was seen a single time. The chain couples TRBV12-3 or TRBV12-4 to TRBJ2-2; TRBD2 matches at 10 bases. CDR3 size: 17 residues. With 3 bases clipped from V and 2 bases from J, the junction kept 6 bases outside the gene matches. The DNA for the CDR3 is TGTGCCAGCAGTTTCCCACTAGCGGGGCTTAACACCGGGGAGCTGTTTTTT. Translating gives CASSFPLAGLNTGELFF.

This chain joins TRBV5-6 and TRBJ2-1; 10 positions agree with TRBD2. The V and J ends lost 4 bases and 2 bases, in that order; junction bases with no gene match: 3. This CDR3 region has 15 residues. Germline V CDR1 and CDR2: SGHDT, YYEEEE. CDR3 sequence reads: CASSKAGGPYNEQFF. CDR3 sequence (DNA): TGTGCCAGCAGCAAAGCGGGAGGGCCCTACAATGAGCAGTTCTTC.

The chain has TRBV5-1 and TRBJ2-3; 8 nucleotides agree with TRBD1. CDR3 length: 14 amino acids. CDR1 SGHRS and CDR2 YFSETQ come from the germline V gene. V shed 3 bases, J shed 4 bases, and the junction held 4 bases outside the gene matches. The CDR3 DNA follows: TGCGCCAGCAGCTATGGACAGGGTGCAGATACGCAGTATTTT. Encoded protein: CASSYGQGADTQYF.

The rearrangement links TRBV7-2 to TRBJ2-3; D remains ambiguous. Trimming pared 3 bases from V and 0 bases from J, leaving 10 bases between. CDR3 length equals 15 residues. Germline V CDR1 and CDR2: SGHTA, FQGNSA. The CDR3 DNA follows: TGTGCCAGCAGCTTCCCGGGCCCAAGCACAGATACGCAGTATTTT. Residues: CASSFPGPSTDTQYF.

This clonotype appeared once. The J gene is TRBJ2-7, the V gene TRBV12-3 or TRBV12-4, with 10 positions matching TRBD2. The junction had 7 bases not matched to a gene; V was cut back by 5 bases and J by 3 bases. The CDR3 runs 15 residues. The CDR3 DNA sequence: TGTGCCAGCAGTCCTTCCCTAGCGGGAGTCTACGAGCAGTACTTC. Its protein is CASSPSLAGVYEQYF.

This clonotype was observed many times. J is TRBJ2-1 and V is TRBV5-6; tentative D call: TRBD2 (5 bases). The V end lost 4 bases, the J end lost 8 bases, and 19 bases lay between the germline ends. Germline V lookup: CDR1 SGHDT, CDR2 YYEEEE. This CDR3 spans 15 amino acids. CDR3 in DNA: TGTGCCAGCAGCCTCCTTGGCGCTAGCAACGATGAGCAGTTCTTC. This gives the protein CASSLLGASNDEQFF.